These 32 T cell receptor beta chains were all obtained from the same sample, sequenced in a study of human T cells and chemical hapten exposure. Time point indicated: patch test 1, 2 weeks after DPC sensitization. Treatment of the sample: therapeutic diphenylcyclopropenone sensitization with weekly scalp DPC. Unfractionated whole blood was the source from which total RNA was extracted. A single record per CDR3 protein comes from TCRdb applying MiXCR to the RACE reads. The sample lists some 43,000 distinct CDR3 sequences, 3% to 4.5% occurring once. The starting material was whole blood, obtained in connection with sensitization to the hapten diphenylcyclopropenone (DPC). These receptors all stem from a man in his forties or fifties with alopecia areata. Some clones in this sample may be carry-over from other donors' samples.

This clonotype was seen at least ten times. The chain combines TRBV12-3 or TRBV12-4 with TRBJ2-3; 7 bases match TRBD1. CDR3 length equals 14 residues. With 6 bases clipped from V and 2 bases from J, the junction kept 5 bases outside the gene matches. Here the CDR3 reads CASRRTGITDTQYF. The CDR3, as DNA: TGTGCCAGCAGGAGGACAGGCATCACAGATACGCAGTATTTT.

This clonotype was counted many times. The genes are TRBV14 and TRBJ1-1, with D unclear. V dropped 3 bases and J dropped 8 bases, with 7 bases sitting between them. Looked up from germline, CDR1 is SGHDN and CDR2 is FVKESK. The CDR3 spans 11 residues. CDR3 coding DNA: TGTGCCAGCAGCCAGGAATGGGAAGCTTTCTTT. Protein product: CASSQEWEAFF.

Many counts were recorded for this clonotype. The chain is built from TRBV14 and TRBJ2-1; 13 positions match TRBD2. Unmatched junction bases numbered 0, after V lost 3 bases and J lost 4 bases. The CDR3 consists of 15 residues. Germline lookup yields CDR1 SGHDN and CDR2 FVKESK. CDR3 nucleotides: TGTGCCAGCAGCCAGGGACTAGCGGGATACAATGAGCAGTTCTTC. Translation gives CASSQGLAGYNEQFF.

At least ten counts were recorded for this clonotype. V gene TRBV20-1 combines with J gene TRBJ1-2; D is undetermined. The CDR3 is made up of 12 amino acids. CDR1 and CDR2 (germline): DFQATT, SNEGSKA (reference sequence). Deletions cut 0 bases from V and 7 bases from J, with 9 bases between. In DNA, the CDR3 is TGCAGTGCTAGAGAAAATTTAAGTGGCTACACCTTC. Its protein product is CSARENLSGYTF.

This clonotype was seen more than once but under ten times. CDR3 nucleotides: TGCAGTGCTAGAGACTGGACCACCTCTGGGGCCAACGTCCTGACTTTC. The encoded protein is CSARDWTTSGANVLTF. The V gene is TRBV20-1, the J gene TRBJ2-6; D is undetermined. In germline, CDR1 is DFQATT, CDR2 SNEGSKA (reference sequence). This CDR3 comprises 16 residues. Trimming left V 0 bases short and J 0 bases short, with 9 bases between.

Ten or more counts support this clonotype. This chain connects TRBV5-1 to TRBJ2-1; 9 bases match TRBD2. The CDR3 loop spans 14 amino acids. Per germline, CDR1 SGHRS and CDR2 YFSETQ. V trimming: 3 bases; J trimming: 8 bases; junction bases outside the gene matches: 6. CDR3 DNA sequence: TGCGCCAGCAGCTGGACTAGCGAGAGCCATGAGCAGTTCTTC. This sequence encodes CASSWTSESHEQFF.

This clonotype was detected ten times or more. The rearrangement links TRBV2 to TRBJ1-2, with TRBD1 matching over 8 bases. Unmatched junction bases numbered 5, after V lost 6 bases and J lost 5 bases. Germline V gives CDR1 SNHLY, CDR2 FYNNEI. CDR3 size: 13 residues. CDR3 nucleotide sequence: TGTGCCAGCAGGGGACAGGTGGAATATGGCTACACCTTC. It translates to CASRGQVEYGYTF.

This clonotype has at least ten counts. V gene TRBV27 combines with J gene TRBJ1-1; no reliable D call. Germline values: CDR1 MNHEY, CDR2 SMNVEV (reference sequence). Trimming left V 0 bases short and J 1 base short, with 3 bases between. The CDR3 length is 13 residues. The CDR3 bases are TGTGCCAGCAGTTTATCGAGGAACACTGAAGCTTTCTTT. Translation gives CASSLSRNTEAFF.

About this clonotype itself: One base away lies a much larger clone, so this may be a sequencing read error. This chain's CDR3 is CASSLMLAAEAEQFF. CDR3 DNA sequence: TGCGCCAGCAGCTTAATGCTAGCGGCAGAGGCCGAGCAGTTCTTC. V is TRBV5-1 and J is TRBJ2-1; 7 bases map to TRBD2. With 2 bases clipped from V and 10 bases from J, the junction kept 12 bases outside the gene matches. CDR3 size: 15 residues. The germline V gene has CDR1 SGHRS and CDR2 YFSETQ.

Here the CDR3 DNA reads TGTGCCGCGGGACTAGCGGGAGGATACCAAGAGACCCAGTACTTC. Translation: CAAGLAGGYQETQYF. The chain couples TRBV7-9 to TRBJ2-5, with 15 bases fitting TRBD2. CDR3 size: 15 residues. Germline CDR1 reads SEHNR; CDR2 reads FQNEAQ (reference sequence). The trim removed 11 bases at V and 0 bases at J, leaving 4 bases unmatched.

This clonotype was seen many times. The chain employs TRBV2 and TRBJ2-1; no definite D call. V gave up 1 base and J gave up 8 bases, with 3 bases separating them. This CDR3 comprises 11 residues. The germline CDR1 and CDR2 sequences are SNHLY and FYNNEI. The CDR3 nucleotides read TGTGCCAGCAGTGAAGTCCATGAGCAGTTCTTC. It is translated as CASSEVHEQFF.

This clonotype was observed a few times. V is TRBV6-1 and J is TRBJ2-3; D might be TRBD2 (7 bases). V gave up 7 bases and J gave up 4 bases, with 15 bases separating them. This CDR3 is 14 amino acids long. Germline V lookup: CDR1 MNHNS, CDR2 SASEGT. The CDR3 region has the DNA TGTGCCAGCAAAGGGGGGGCTGTGTCAGATACGCAGTATTTT. It codes for CASKGGAVSDTQYF.

A remark on this clonotype: A much larger clonotype is one base distant, so this may be a read error. The rearrangement uses TRBV6-1 and TRBJ1-5, with 8 positions matching TRBD1. Germline assignment: CDR1 MNHNS and CDR2 SASEGT. Trimming took 4 bases from V and 6 from J; bases not matched to a gene: 2. The CDR3 length is 13 residues. This CDR3 is CASSAGGTQPQHF. DNA for the CDR3: TGTGCCAGCAGTGCAGGGGGCACTCAGCCCCAGCATTTT.

This clonotype was detected many times. V gene TRBV6-5 combines with J gene TRBJ2-3; TRBD2 aligns across 7 bases. The trim removed 6 bases at V and 2 bases at J, leaving 8 bases unmatched. This CDR3 has 15 residues. Germline-derived CDR1 and CDR2 are MNHEY and SVGAGI. CDR3 loop: CASRIDRDYTDTQYF. The CDR3 nucleotides read TGTGCCAGCAGAATCGACCGGGACTACACAGATACGCAGTATTTT.

This clonotype was observed many times. This rearrangement joins TRBV7-2 to TRBJ1-2; a possible D gene is TRBD1 (5 bases). Germline V gene sequence: CDR1 SGHTA, CDR2 FQGNSA. This CDR3 has 18 residues. The V end lost 2 bases, the J end lost 5 bases, and 24 bases lay between the germline ends. CDR3 in amino acids: CASSLPPGLHPELYGYTF. CDR3 bases: TGTGCCAGCAGCTTACCACCGGGACTCCATCCTGAGCTATATGGCTACACCTTC.

This clonotype has a count of ten or more. This chain uses TRBV6-5 with TRBJ1-2; maybe TRBD1 (5 bases). With 0 bases removed from V and 0 bases from J, the gap between germline ends came to 5 bases. CDR3 length equals 14 residues. CDR1 is MNHEY, CDR2 SVGAGI, per germline. This CDR3 reads CASSYSTANYGYTF. Written as DNA, the CDR3 is TGTGCCAGCAGTTACTCGACAGCTAACTATGGCTACACCTTC.

This clonotype was counted at least ten times. The V and J genes are TRBV18 and TRBJ2-1; D ambiguous. CDR1 and CDR2 (germline): KGHSH, LQKENI. Trimming removed 6 bases at V and 7 bases at J, with 22 bases between. The CDR3 has 16 amino acids. The CDR3 bases are TGTGCCAGCTCCCTTTCATCCGGCCTCACTACAAATGAGCAGTTCTTC. Translating it yields CASSLSSGLTTNEQFF.

This clonotype appeared many times. The chain recombines TRBV29-1 with TRBJ2-2; TRBD2 might be the D (5 bases). Germline assignment: CDR1 SQVTM and CDR2 ANQGSEA. This CDR3 is 12 amino acids long. Trimming took 4 bases from V and 6 from J, leaving 9 bases between them. The CDR3 nucleotides read TGCAGCGTTGCCGGGGATGCCGGGGAGCTGTTTTTT. Amino acids: CSVAGDAGELFF.

This clonotype has a count of ten or more. This chain joins TRBV29-1 and TRBJ2-1; maybe TRBD1 (8 bases). This CDR3 contains 19 residues. Trimming removed 5 bases at V and 8 bases at J, with 34 bases between. Germline V lookup: CDR1 SQVTM, CDR2 ANQGSEA. This chain's CDR3 is CSVLLRFQGARESYHEQFF. CDR3 sequence (DNA): TGCAGCGTTCTTCTACGTTTTCAGGGGGCGCGGGAGTCGTATCATGAGCAGTTCTTC.

J is TRBJ2-3 and V is TRBV7-8, with D unresolved. V lost 2 bases to trimming and J lost 2 bases, with 8 bases between them. CDR1 SGHVS and CDR2 FQNEAQ come from the germline V gene. This CDR3 spans 14 amino acids. This CDR3 reads CASSLISNTDTQYF. In DNA form, the CDR3 reads TGTGCCAGCAGCTTAATCTCCAACACAGATACGCAGTATTTT.

This clonotype ranks as medium-sized. The chain recombines TRBV12-3 or TRBV12-4 with TRBJ1-5; D unresolved. Between the trimmed V and J ends, which lost 5 bases and 2 bases, there was a span of 13 bases. The CDR3 runs to 15 residues. The chain's CDR3 is CASSPKGIGNQPQHF. As DNA, the CDR3 is TGTGCCAGCAGTCCAAAGGGTATCGGCAATCAGCCCCAGCATTTT.

This rearrangement joins TRBV10-2 to TRBJ2-7; 7 bases map to TRBD2. Germline V gene lookup returns CDR1 WSHSY and CDR2 SAAADI. The V gene end was trimmed by 9 bases and the J gene end by 6 bases; junction bases not matched to a gene: 8. The CDR3 has 12 residues. In nucleotides, the CDR3 is TGCGCCAGTTCCATAGCGGGTGGCGAGCAGTACTTC. Translation: CASSIAGGEQYF.

The gene calls are TRBV5-1 and TRBJ2-5, with 12 bases lining up with TRBD2. Germline V gene sequence: CDR1 SGHRS, CDR2 YFSETQ. Losses at the gene ends were 2 bases for V and 2 bases for J; bases not matched to a gene: 7. The CDR3 length is 17 residues. CDR3 protein: CASSFTGTSGPQETQYF. The DNA of the CDR3 is TGCGCCAGCAGCTTCACCGGGACTAGCGGGCCGCAAGAGACCCAGTACTTC.

This clonotype was picked up many times. The J gene is TRBJ2-4, the V gene TRBV20-1; maybe TRBD1 (5 bases). Germline assignment: CDR1 DFQATT and CDR2 SNEGSKA (reference sequence). The CDR3 loop spans 14 amino acids. V was trimmed by 6 bases and J by 3 bases, leaving 15 bases between them. The CDR3 nucleotides are TGCAGTGCAAGGACCCGACAGAGCAAAAACATTCAGTACTTC. This gives the protein CSARTRQSKNIQYF.

This clonotype was seen repeatedly, ten times or more. This sequence joins TRBV19 and TRBJ2-5, with D possibly TRBD1 on 5 matching bases. Germline lookup yields CDR1 LNHDA and CDR2 SQIVND (reference sequence). The CDR3 has 19 residues. V dropped 9 bases and J dropped 5 bases, with 34 bases sitting between them. The CDR3 DNA is TGTGCCAGCCGACCCTCAATGGGAAGACAGCCTGCCCCTAGGGAGACCCAGTACTTC. Protein product: CASRPSMGRQPAPRETQYF.

This clonotype was detected many times. The V call is TRBV19, the J call TRBJ1-6; weak D call: TRBD1 (6 bases). The germline V gene encodes CDR1 LNHDA and CDR2 SQIVND (reference sequence). V lost 5 bases, J lost 13 bases, and 21 bases lay in between. This CDR3 region has 15 residues. The DNA of the CDR3 is TGTGCCAGTAGTCCCCAAGGGGGATCCGCCATGCCCCTCCACTTT. Its protein product is CASSPQGGSAMPLHF.

This clonotype showed up many times. The genes are TRBV5-1 and TRBJ2-3; 7 nucleotides match TRBD1. V gave up 2 bases and J gave up 2 bases; unmatched junction bases: 5. This CDR3 comprises 15 residues. CDR1 is SGHRS and CDR2 is YFSETQ in the germline V gene. This chain's CDR3 is CASSFQGELTDTQYF. The DNA of the CDR3 is TGCGCCAGCAGCTTCCAGGGGGAACTCACAGATACGCAGTATTTT. Drawing the rest from reference TRBV5-1 and TRBJ2-3, the complete variable domain is KAGVTQTPRYLIKTRGQQVTLSCSPISGHRSVSWYQQTPGQGLQFLFEYFSETQRNKGNFPGRFSGRQFSNSRSEMNVSTLELGDSALYLCASSFQGELTDTQYFGPGTRLTVL.

This clonotype was picked up a small number of times. At one end, the junction sequence differs from germline, possibly due to a read error. The chain employs TRBV19 and TRBJ2-1, with 9 bases lining up with TRBD2. This CDR3 spans 14 amino acids. Germline CDR1 reads LNHDA; CDR2 reads SQIVND (reference sequence). The CDR3 DNA reads as TGTGCCAGTAGAATAGCGGGAGTGGGAGATGAGCAGTTCTTC. The encoded protein is CASRIAGVGDEQFF.

This clonotype was counted between two and nine times. This chain links TRBV28 with TRBJ2-5; TRBD1 aligns across 8 bases. Germline trimming cut 4 bases from V and 5 bases from J; bases unmatched to any gene: 3. Germline V gene sequence: CDR1 MDHEN, CDR2 SYDVKM. The CDR3 covers 13 residues. The chain's CDR3 is CASSSRQGETQYF. CDR3 nucleotides: TGTGCCAGCAGTTCGAGACAGGGGGAGACCCAGTACTTC.

This clonotype turned up a few times. This chain joins TRBV29-1 and TRBJ2-7, with D unclear. Germline lookup yields CDR1 SQVTM and CDR2 ANQGSEA. The CDR3 spans 13 residues. V was shortened by 1 base and J by 5 bases, with 12 bases between the two germline ends. The CDR3 sequence is CSVEVGSFHEQYF. The DNA for the CDR3 is TGCAGCGTTGAAGTCGGTTCCTTTCACGAGCAGTACTTC.

This clonotype has at least ten counts. The CDR3 bases are TGTGCCAGCAAACCGGGGTACACAGATACGCAGTATTTT. It yields the protein CASKPGYTDTQYF. The genes are TRBV6-5 and TRBJ2-3; the D gene is possibly TRBD2 (5 bases). The germline V gene has CDR1 MNHEY and CDR2 SVGAGI. The CDR3 contains 13 residues. Trimming left V 7 bases short and J 2 bases short, with 10 bases between.

This clonotype showed up many times. V is TRBV4-2 and J is TRBJ2-7; D might be TRBD1 or TRBD2, each matching 6 bases. The V end was cut by 1 base, the J end by 5 bases, with 12 bases between. The CDR3 has 14 amino acids. CDR1 is LGHNA, CDR2 YNFKEQ, per germline. CDR3 amino acids: CASSQVGGRNEQYF. The CDR3 bases are TGTGCCAGCAGCCAAGTTGGGGGGCGAAACGAGCAGTACTTC.